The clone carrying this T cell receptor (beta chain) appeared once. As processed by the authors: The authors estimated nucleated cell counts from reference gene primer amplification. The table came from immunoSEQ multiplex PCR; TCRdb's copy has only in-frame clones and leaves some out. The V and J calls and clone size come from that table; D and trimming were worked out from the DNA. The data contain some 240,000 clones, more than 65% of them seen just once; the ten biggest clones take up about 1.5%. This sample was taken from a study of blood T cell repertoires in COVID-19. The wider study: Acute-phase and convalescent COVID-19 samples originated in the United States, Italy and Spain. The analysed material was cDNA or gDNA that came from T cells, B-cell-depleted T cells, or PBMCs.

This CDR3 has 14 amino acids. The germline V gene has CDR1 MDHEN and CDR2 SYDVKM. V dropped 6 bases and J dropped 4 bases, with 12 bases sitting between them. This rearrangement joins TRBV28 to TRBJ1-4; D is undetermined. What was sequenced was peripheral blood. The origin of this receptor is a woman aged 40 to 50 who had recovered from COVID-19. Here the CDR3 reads CASSLQELNEKLFF. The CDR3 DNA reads TGTGCCAGCAGCCTTCAGGAACTTAATGAAAAACTGTTTTTT.